This T cell receptor (beta chain) comes out of a study of cytomegalovirus exposure and HLA in healthy donors. Study-level points and caveats: Researchers reported in a later analysis that common viral pathogens appeared linked to several top clusters. Per a later analysis, fewer than 20,000 TCR beta sequences showed association with HLA alleles at 0.05 false discovery rate. A later look showed TCR association rates differing by HLA locus, highest for DRB1 and lowest for HLA-C.

CDR1 is SGHTA, CDR2 FQGTGA, per germline. V shed 0 bases and J 9 bases; nucleotides not matched to a gene: 4. CDR3 length: 15 residues. Regarding this clone: As yet, its antigen is unknown.

With 60 Vbeta and 13 Jbeta primers, the PCR was carried out. Original handling: In a later analysis, of about 80 million unique beta chains, about 10 million appeared in at least two donors. TCRdb's table, derived via immunoSEQ multiplex PCR, lists solely in-frame clones and lacks some. D and trimming were read from the DNA, whereas the V and J calls and clone size are those reported in that table. The table records 110,000 or so clones, roughly two thirds of them present only once. The clonotype originates from a man between 18 and 29 years old in good health and CMV-seropositive. Specimen: PBMCs. The J gene is TRBJ1-6, the V gene TRBV7-3; 8 bases fit TRBD1. The CDR3 loop reads CASSLTSDRGSPLHF. DNA of the CDR3: TGTGCCAGCAGCTTAACGTCCGACAGGGGTTCACCCCTCCACTTT. Full variable domain (missing parts from reference TRBV7-3 and TRBJ1-6): GAGVSQTPSNKVTEKGKYVELRCDPISGHTALYWYRQSLGQGPEFLIYFQGTGAADDSGLPNDRFFAVRPEGSVSTLKIQRTERGDSAVYLCASSLTSDRGSPLHFGNGTRLTVT.